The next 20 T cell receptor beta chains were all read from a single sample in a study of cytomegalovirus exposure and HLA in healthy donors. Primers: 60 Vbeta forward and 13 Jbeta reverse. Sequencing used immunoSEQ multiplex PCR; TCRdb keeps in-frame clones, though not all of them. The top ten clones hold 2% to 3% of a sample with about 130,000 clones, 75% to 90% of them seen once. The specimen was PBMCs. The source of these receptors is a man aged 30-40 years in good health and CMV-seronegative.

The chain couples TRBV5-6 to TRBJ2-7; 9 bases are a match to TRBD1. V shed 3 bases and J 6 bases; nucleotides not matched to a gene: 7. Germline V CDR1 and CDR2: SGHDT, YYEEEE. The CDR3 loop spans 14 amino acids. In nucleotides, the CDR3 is TGTGCCAGCAGCTCCCGGGACAGGGAGGGCGAGCAGTACTTC. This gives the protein CASSSRDREGEQYF.

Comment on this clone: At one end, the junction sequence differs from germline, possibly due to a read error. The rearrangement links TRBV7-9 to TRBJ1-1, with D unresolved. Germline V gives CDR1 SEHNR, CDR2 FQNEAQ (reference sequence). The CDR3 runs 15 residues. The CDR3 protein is CSSSGEQSWNTEAFF. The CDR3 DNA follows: TGTTCCAGCAGCGGAGAGCAGAGTTGGAACACTGAAGCTTTCTTT.

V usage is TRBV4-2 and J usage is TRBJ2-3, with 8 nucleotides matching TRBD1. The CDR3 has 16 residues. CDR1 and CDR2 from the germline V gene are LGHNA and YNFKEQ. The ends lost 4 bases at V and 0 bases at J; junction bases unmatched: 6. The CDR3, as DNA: TGTGCCAGCAGCCCCGGCACAGGGGGTAGCACAGATACGCAGTATTTT. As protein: CASSPGTGGSTDTQYF.

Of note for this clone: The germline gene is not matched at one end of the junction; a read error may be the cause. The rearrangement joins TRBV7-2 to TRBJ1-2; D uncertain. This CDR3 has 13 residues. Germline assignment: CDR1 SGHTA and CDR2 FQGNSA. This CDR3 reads CASSPGRNYGYPF. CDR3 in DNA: TGTGCCAGCAGCCCGGGGAGGAACTATGGCTACCCCTTC.

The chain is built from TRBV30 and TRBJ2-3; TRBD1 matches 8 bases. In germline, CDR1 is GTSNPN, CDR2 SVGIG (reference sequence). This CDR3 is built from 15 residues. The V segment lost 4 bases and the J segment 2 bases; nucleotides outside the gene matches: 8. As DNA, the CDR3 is TGTGCCTGGAAGCTCAGGGGGCATATCACAGATACGCAGTATTTT. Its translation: CAWKLRGHITDTQYF.

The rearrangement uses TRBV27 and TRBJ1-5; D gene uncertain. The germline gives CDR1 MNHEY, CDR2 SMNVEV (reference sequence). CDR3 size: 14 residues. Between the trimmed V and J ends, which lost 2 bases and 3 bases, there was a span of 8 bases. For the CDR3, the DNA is TGTGCCAGCAGTTTAATCGGTCCCAATCAGCCCCAGCATTTT. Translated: CASSLIGPNQPQHF.

For the CDR3, the DNA is TGCGCCACCGAGGACAAGCTCAGAACGTCGGCCGGGGAGCTGTTTTTT. Translation: CATEDKLRTSAGELFF. The chain has TRBV10-2 and TRBJ2-2; TRBD1 might be the D (5 bases). CDR3 size: 16 residues. Germline V gives CDR1 WSHSY, CDR2 SAAADI. Trimming left V 10 bases short and J 6 bases short, with 24 bases between.

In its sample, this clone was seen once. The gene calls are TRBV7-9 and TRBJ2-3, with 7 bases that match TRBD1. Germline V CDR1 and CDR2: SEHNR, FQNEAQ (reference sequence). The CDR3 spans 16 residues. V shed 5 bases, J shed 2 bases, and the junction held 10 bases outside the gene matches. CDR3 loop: CASSAKTGTDTDTQYF. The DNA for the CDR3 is TGTGCCAGCAGCGCAAAAACCGGGACAGACACAGATACGCAGTATTTT.

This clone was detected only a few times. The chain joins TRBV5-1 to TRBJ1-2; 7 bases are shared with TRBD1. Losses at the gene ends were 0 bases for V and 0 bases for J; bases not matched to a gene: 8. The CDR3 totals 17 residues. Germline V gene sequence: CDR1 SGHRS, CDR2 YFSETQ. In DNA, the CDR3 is TGCGCCAGCAGCTTGGGCGACAGGGTGCCCACTAACTATGGCTACACCTTC. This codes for CASSLGDRVPTNYGYTF.

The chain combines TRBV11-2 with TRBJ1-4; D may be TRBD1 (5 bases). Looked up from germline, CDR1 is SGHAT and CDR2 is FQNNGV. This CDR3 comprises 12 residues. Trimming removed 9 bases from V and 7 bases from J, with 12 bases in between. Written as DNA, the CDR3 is TGTGCCAGGAAACTCGGGGGTGAAAAACTGTTTTTT. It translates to CARKLGGEKLFF.

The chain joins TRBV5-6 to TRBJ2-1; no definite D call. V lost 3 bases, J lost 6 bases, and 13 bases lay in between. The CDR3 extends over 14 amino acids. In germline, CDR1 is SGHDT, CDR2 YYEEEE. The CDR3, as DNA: TGTGCCAGCAGCTCCGAGCTACTACGCAATGAGCAGTTCTTC. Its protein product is CASSSELLRNEQFF.

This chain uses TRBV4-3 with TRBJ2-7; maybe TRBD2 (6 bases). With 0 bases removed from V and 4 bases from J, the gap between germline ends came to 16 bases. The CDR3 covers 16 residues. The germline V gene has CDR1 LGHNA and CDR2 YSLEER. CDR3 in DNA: TGCGCCAGCAGCCAAGATTCCCCGGGAGCTTGGTACGAGCAGTACTTC. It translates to CASSQDSPGAWYEQYF.

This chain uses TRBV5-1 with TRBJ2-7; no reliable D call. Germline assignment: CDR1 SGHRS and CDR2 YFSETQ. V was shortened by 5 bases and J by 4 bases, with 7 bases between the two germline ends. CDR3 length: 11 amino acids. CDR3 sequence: CASSTGYEQYF. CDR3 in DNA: TGCGCCAGCAGTACCGGGTACGAGCAGTACTTC.

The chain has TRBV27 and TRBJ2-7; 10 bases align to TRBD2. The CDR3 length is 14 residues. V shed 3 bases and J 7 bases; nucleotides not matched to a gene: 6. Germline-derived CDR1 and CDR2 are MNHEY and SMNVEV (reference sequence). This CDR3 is CASSFSGRTWEQYF. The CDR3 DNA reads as TGTGCCAGCAGTTTTAGCGGGAGGACTTGGGAGCAGTACTTC.

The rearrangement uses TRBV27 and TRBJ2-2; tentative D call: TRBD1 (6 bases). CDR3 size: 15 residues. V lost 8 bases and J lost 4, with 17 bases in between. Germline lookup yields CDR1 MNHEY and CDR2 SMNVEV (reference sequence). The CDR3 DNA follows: TGTGCCAGCCACCCCATGACAGGTGGCACCGGGGAGCTGTTTTTT. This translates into CASHPMTGGTGELFF.

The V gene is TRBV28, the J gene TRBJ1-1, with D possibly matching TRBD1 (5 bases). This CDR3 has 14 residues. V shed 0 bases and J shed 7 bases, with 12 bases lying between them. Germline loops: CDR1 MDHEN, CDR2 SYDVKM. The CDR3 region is CASSLWGGGGEAFF. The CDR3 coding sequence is TGTGCCAGCAGTTTATGGGGGGGTGGTGGTGAAGCTTTCTTT.

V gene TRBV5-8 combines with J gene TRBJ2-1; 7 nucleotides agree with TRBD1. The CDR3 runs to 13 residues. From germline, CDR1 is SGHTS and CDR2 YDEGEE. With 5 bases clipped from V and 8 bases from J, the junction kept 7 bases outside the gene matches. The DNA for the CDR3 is TGTGCCAGCAGAGACACAGGGGCCCATGAGCAGTTCTTC. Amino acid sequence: CASRDTGAHEQFF.

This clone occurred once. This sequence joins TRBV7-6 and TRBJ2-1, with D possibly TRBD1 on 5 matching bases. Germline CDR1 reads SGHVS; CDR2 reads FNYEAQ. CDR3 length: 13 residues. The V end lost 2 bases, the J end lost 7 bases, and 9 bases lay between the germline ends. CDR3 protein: CASSLYAGNEQFF. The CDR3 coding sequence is TGTGCCAGCAGCTTATACGCAGGGAATGAGCAGTTCTTC.

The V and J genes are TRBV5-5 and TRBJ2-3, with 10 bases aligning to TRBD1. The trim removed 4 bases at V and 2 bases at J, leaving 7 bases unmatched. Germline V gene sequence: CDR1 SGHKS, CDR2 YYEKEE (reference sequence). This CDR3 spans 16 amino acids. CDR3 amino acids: CASSRTGGGLTDTQYF. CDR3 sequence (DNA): TGTGCCAGCAGCAGGACAGGGGGAGGACTCACAGATACGCAGTATTTT.

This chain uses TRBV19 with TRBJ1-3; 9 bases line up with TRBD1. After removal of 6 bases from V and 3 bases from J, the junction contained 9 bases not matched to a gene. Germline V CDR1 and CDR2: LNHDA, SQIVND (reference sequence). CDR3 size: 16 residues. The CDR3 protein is CASSRTGTGYGNTIYF. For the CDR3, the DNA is TGTGCCAGTAGCCGCACCGGGACAGGGTATGGAAACACCATATATTTT.